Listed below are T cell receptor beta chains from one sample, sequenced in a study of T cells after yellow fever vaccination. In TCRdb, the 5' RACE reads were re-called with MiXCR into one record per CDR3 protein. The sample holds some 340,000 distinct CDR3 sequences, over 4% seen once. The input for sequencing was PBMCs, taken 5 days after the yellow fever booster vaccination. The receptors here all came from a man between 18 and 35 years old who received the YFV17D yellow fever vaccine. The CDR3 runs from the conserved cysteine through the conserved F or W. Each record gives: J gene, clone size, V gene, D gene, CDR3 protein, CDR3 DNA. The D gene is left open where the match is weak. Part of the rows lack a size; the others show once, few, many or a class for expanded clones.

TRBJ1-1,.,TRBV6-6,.,CASSSTLGGRTEAFF,TGTGCCAGCAGTTCCACCCTGGGGGGCCGCACTGAAGCTTTCTTT
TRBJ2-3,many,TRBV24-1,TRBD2,CATSDNRRGDTDTQYF,TGTGCCACCAGTGATAATAGGCGGGGGGACACAGATACGCAGTATTTT
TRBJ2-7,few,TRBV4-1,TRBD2,CASSLLAGTYYEQYF,TGCGCCAGCAGCCTCCTAGCGGGGACGTACTACGAGCAGTACTTC
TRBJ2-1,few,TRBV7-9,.,CASSSTSPANEQFF,TGTGCCAGCAGCTCAACTAGCCCGGCGAATGAGCAGTTCTTC
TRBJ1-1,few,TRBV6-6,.,CASRPGDLPPEAFF,TGTGCCAGCCGCCCCGGGGACCTGCCCCCTGAAGCTTTCTTT
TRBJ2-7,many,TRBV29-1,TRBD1,CSVRGQGLNEQYF,TGCAGCGTAAGAGGACAGGGGCTCAACGAGCAGTACTTC
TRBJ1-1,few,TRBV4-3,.,CASSQISIGPEAEDTEAFF,TGCGCCAGCAGCCAAATTTCTATCGGGCCCGAGGCTGAAGACACTGAAGCTTTCTTT
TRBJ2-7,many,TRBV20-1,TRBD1,CSATGQGVWEQYF,TGCAGTGCGACCGGACAGGGGGTCTGGGAGCAGTACTTC
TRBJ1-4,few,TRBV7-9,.,CASSLSRAGNEKLFF,TGTGCCAGCAGCTTAAGTCGGGCCGGTAATGAAAAACTGTTTTTT
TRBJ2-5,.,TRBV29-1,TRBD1,CSVEDYRGQAAPGGTQYF,TGCAGCGTTGAAGATTACAGGGGCCAGGCGGCCCCCGGAGGGACCCAGTACTTC
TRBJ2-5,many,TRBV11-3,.,CASSLDRQTQYF,TGTGCCAGCAGCTTAGATCGCCAGACCCAGTACTTC
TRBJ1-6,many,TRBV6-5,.,CASSYGSTTDYNSPLHF,TGTGCCAGCAGTTATGGGTCCACCACCGACTATAATTCACCCCTCCACTTT
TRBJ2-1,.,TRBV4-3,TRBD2,CASSQELLAGAQGPFF,TGCGCCAGCAGCCAAGAGCTACTAGCGGGGGCCCAAGGGCCGTTCTTC
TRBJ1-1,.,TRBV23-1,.,CASSQTERGPEAFF,TGCGCCAGCAGTCAGACTGAGAGGGGCCCTGAAGCTTTCTTT
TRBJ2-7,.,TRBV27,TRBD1,CASRDRVTYEQYF,TGTGCCAGCAGGGACAGGGTCACCTACGAGCAGTACTTC
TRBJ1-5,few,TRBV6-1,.,CASSEGGWGQPQHF,TGTGCCAGCAGTGAAGGGGGCTGGGGTCAGCCCCAGCATTTT
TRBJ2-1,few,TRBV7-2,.,CASSTRQVYGEQFF,TGTGCCAGCAGCACCCGACAGGTGTACGGTGAGCAGTTCTTC
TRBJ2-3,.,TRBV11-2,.,CASSRDPSTDTQYF,TGTGCCAGCAGCCGGGACCCGAGCACAGATACGCAGTATTTT
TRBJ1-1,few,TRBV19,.,CASSIGQGPPEAFF,TGTGCCAGTAGTATAGGCCAGGGGCCACCTGAAGCTTTCTTT
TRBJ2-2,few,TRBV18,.,CASSHGELFF,TGTGCCAGCTCACACGGGGAGCTGTTTTTT
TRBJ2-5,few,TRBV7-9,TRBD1,CASMFRTGGGETQYF,TGTGCCAGCATGTTCCGGACAGGGGGCGGAGAGACCCAGTACTTC
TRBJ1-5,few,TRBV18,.,CASSQTDYSNQPQHF,TGTGCCAGCTCACAGACAGATTATAGCAATCAGCCCCAGCATTTT
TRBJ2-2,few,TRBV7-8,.,CASSLVGGASTGELFF,TGTGCCAGCAGCTTAGTAGGGGGGGCCTCCACCGGGGAGCTGTTTTTT
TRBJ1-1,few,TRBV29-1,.,CSVETGMNTEAFF,TGCAGCGTTGAAACAGGCATGAACACTGAAGCTTTCTTT
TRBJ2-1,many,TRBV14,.,CASSTYNEQFF,TGTGCCAGCAGCACCTACAATGAGCAGTTCTTC